Each of the 9 T cell receptor beta chains below was sequenced from the same sample in a study of blood T cell repertoires in COVID-19. Measured with immunoSEQ multiplex PCR; TCRdb has only the in-frame clones, and not every one. The sample holds some 130,000 clones, around nine tenths seen once. Sequencing was performed on peripheral blood. The receptors originated from a man aged 60 to 75 with COVID-19, enrolled during active disease.

This sequence joins TRBV30 and TRBJ2-7; tentative D call: TRBD2 (5 bases). Trimming stripped 0 bases from V and 2 bases from J, with 11 bases between. The CDR3 sequence is 14 residues long. The germline CDR1 and CDR2 sequences are GTSNPN and SVGIG (reference sequence). This CDR3 is CAWSVPADTYEQYF. The DNA for the CDR3 is TGTGCCTGGAGTGTACCAGCGGATACCTACGAGCAGTACTTC. Based on the CDR3 plus reference TRBV30 and TRBJ2-7, the full variable domain is SQTIHQWPATLVQPVGSPLSLECTVEGTSNPNLYWYRQAAGRGLQLLFYSVGIGQISSEVPQNLSASRPQDRQFILSSKKLLLSDSGFYLCAWSVPADTYEQYFGPGTRLTVT.

CDR3: CSVSGEVGRYEQYF. CDR3 nucleotides: TGCAGCGTCTCGGGGGAGGTCGGTCGGTACGAGCAGTACTTC. The chain combines TRBV29-1 with TRBJ2-7; the D gene is possibly TRBD2 (6 bases). Between the trimmed V and J ends, which lost 6 bases and 4 bases, there was a span of 19 bases. CDR3 length equals 14 residues. Per germline, CDR1 SQVTM and CDR2 ANQGSEA.

The gene calls are TRBV5-1 and TRBJ2-3; possibly TRBD2 for D (5 bases). CDR1 and CDR2 (germline): SGHRS, YFSETQ. V was clipped by 0 bases and J by 3 bases, with 8 bases between them. CDR3 size: 14 residues. Here the CDR3 reads CASSLVTTTDTQYF. Here the CDR3 DNA reads TGCGCCAGCAGCTTGGTGACTACGACAGATACGCAGTATTTT.

This clone was counted between two and nine times. The chain carries TRBV11-3 and TRBJ2-7; D might be TRBD2 (5 bases). The CDR3 extends over 15 amino acids. Germline V gene data show CDR1 as SGHNT and CDR2 as YENEEA. Trimming pared 4 bases from V and 0 bases from J, leaving 13 bases between. The CDR3 spells CASSSRTGPSYEQYF. The CDR3 bases are TGTGCCAGCAGCTCACGGACTGGACCCTCCTACGAGCAGTACTTC.

The chain has TRBV20-1 and TRBJ2-7, with D possibly being TRBD2 (6 bases). CDR1 DFQATT and CDR2 SNEGSKA come from the germline V gene (reference sequence). The CDR3 has 15 residues. Trimming removed 3 bases from V and 3 bases from J, with 18 bases in between. This chain's CDR3 is CSASDGTQMGYEQYF. CDR3 sequence (DNA): TGCAGTGCTAGTGACGGGACTCAGATGGGCTACGAGCAGTACTTC.

The gene calls are TRBV29-1 and TRBJ2-2; weak D call: TRBD1 (5 bases). Per germline, CDR1 SQVTM and CDR2 ANQGSEA. The CDR3 runs to 13 residues. Trimming cost V 5 bases and J 3 bases, with 10 bases left between them. The CDR3 DNA reads TGCAGCGTTCGCAGGGCGGACACCGGGGAGCTGTTTTTT. This codes for CSVRRADTGELFF.

The V call is TRBV9, the J call TRBJ2-1; TRBD1 aligns across 8 bases. After removal of 0 bases from V and 2 bases from J, the junction contained 4 bases not matched to a gene. This CDR3 has 16 residues. The V gene's germline CDR1 is SGDLS and CDR2 YYNGEE. CDR3 residues: CASSVVATGAYNEQFF. The DNA of the CDR3 is TGTGCCAGCAGCGTAGTGGCGACAGGGGCCTACAATGAGCAGTTCTTC.

As to this clone: The junction does not match germline at one end; this may be a read error. The chain combines TRBV15 with TRBJ2-1, with 12 bases that match TRBD2. The CDR3 covers 16 residues. Germline lookup yields CDR1 LNHNV and CDR2 YYDKDF (reference sequence). The CDR3 coding sequence is TGTGCCGCCAGCAGATATTCTAGCGGGGGGGCCGGTGAGCAGTTCTTC. Amino acid sequence: CAASRYSSGGAGEQFF.

The rearrangement joins TRBV7-8 to TRBJ1-1; tentative D call: TRBD1 (5 bases). The CDR3 is made up of 15 amino acids. V lost 5 bases and J 1 base, leaving 14 bases between the germline ends. Germline CDR1 and CDR2: SGHVS and FQNEAQ. CDR3 nucleotide sequence: TGTGCCAGCAGCCTCCGGTCAGGGAAGAACACTGAAGCTTTCTTT. Amino acid sequence: CASSLRSGKNTEAFF.